These 27 T cell receptor beta chains came from one sample sequenced in a study of OX40 agonist ivuxolimab in advanced cancers. The data were produced by immunoSEQ multiplex PCR, yet TCRdb's version contains in-frame clones alone and is incomplete. Of about 69,000 clones listed, under 90% were seen once; the top ten hold about 5.9%. Sequences were derived from CD4+ or CD8+ T cells sorted from blood, sampled in a trial of the OX40 agonist ivuxolimab. The origin of the receptors is an adult with an advanced solid tumor such as melanoma, head and neck, liver or kidney cancer.

The chain couples TRBV5-1 to TRBJ2-5, with D possibly matching TRBD1 (6 bases). V was clipped by 1 base and J by 6 bases, with 7 bases between them. The CDR3 consists of 12 residues. The germline gives CDR1 SGHRS, CDR2 YFSETQ. This CDR3 is CASSLTGQTQYF. CDR3 in DNA: TGCGCCAGCAGCTTGACAGGGCAGACCCAGTACTTC.

This rearrangement joins TRBV4-1 to TRBJ1-1; D gene uncertain. V lost 2 bases to trimming and J lost 1 base, with 11 bases between them. In germline, CDR1 is MGHRA, CDR2 YSYEKL. The CDR3 runs to 15 residues. CDR3 nucleotide sequence: TGCGCCAGCAGCCAACCTCAGACGGGGAACACTGAAGCTTTCTTT. The encoded protein is CASSQPQTGNTEAFF.

This clone came up a few times. V gene TRBV10-3 combines with J gene TRBJ1-2; D is undetermined. The germline V and J ends were trimmed by 3 bases and 4 bases, with 12 bases remaining between them. The CDR3 extends over 14 amino acids. From germline, CDR1 is ENHRY and CDR2 SYGVKD. The CDR3, as DNA: TGTGCCATCAGTGAAGGAGCCCGGGGCTATGGCTACACCTTC. Translated, it gives CAISEGARGYGYTF.

This chain uses TRBV28 with TRBJ1-4; the match to TRBD1 covers 8 bases. Per germline, CDR1 MDHEN and CDR2 SYDVKM. The CDR3 extends over 14 amino acids. The junction had 3 bases not matched to a gene; V was cut back by 3 bases and J by 6 bases. The CDR3 protein is CASSFRGRDEKLFF. The CDR3 region has the DNA TGTGCCAGCAGTTTCAGGGGGCGAGATGAAAAACTGTTTTTT.

V usage is TRBV27 and J usage is TRBJ2-1, with D possibly matching TRBD1 (5 bases). With 2 bases removed from V and 7 bases from J, the gap between germline ends came to 9 bases. The CDR3 consists of 13 residues. CDR1 is MNHEY, CDR2 SMNVEV, per germline (reference sequence). The CDR3 loop reads CASSLDHRNEQFF. CDR3 in DNA: TGTGCCAGCAGTTTAGACCACAGGAATGAGCAGTTCTTC.

The V and J genes are TRBV15 and TRBJ2-7; tentatively, D is TRBD1 (5 bases). V was clipped by 0 bases and J by 6 bases, with 12 bases between them. Germline CDR1 is LNHNV and CDR2 is YYDKDF (reference sequence). This CDR3 contains 14 residues. CDR3 sequence reads: CATSRERTKGEQYF. The DNA of the CDR3 is TGTGCCACCAGCAGAGAAAGGACAAAGGGCGAGCAGTACTTC.

The CDR3 bases are TGTGCCAGCAGCGAGTCAACTAATGAAAAACTGTTTTTT. As protein: CASSESTNEKLFF. The genes are TRBV9 and TRBJ1-4; no clear D gene. CDR3 size: 13 residues. Per germline, CDR1 SGDLS and CDR2 YYNGEE. Trimming cost V 3 bases and J 0 bases, with 3 bases left between them.

The V gene is TRBV4-3, the J gene TRBJ2-1, with D perhaps assigned TRBD1 or TRBD2 (7 bases each). Germline loops: CDR1 LGHNA, CDR2 YSLEER. V lost 4 bases and J 6 bases, leaving 19 bases between the germline ends. This CDR3 contains 16 residues. CDR3 DNA: TGCGCCAGCAGCCGCTCGCAGGGGGGGGCGGGCAATGAGCAGTTCTTC. This translates into CASSRSQGGAGNEQFF.

The V call is TRBV6-6, the J call TRBJ1-2, with a weak D call TRBD1 (5 bases). The V end was cut by 8 bases, the J end by 0 bases, with 10 bases between. Per germline, CDR1 MNHNY and CDR2 SVGAGI (reference sequence). The CDR3 covers 13 residues. In DNA, the CDR3 is TGTGCCAGCCGCGGGACTTCTAACTATGGCTACACCTTC. It is translated as CASRGTSNYGYTF.

This chain joins TRBV7-2 and TRBJ2-7; TRBD2 matches 8 bases. The CDR3 is made up of 15 amino acids. V lost 10 bases to trimming and J lost 2 bases; unmatched junction nucleotides: 13. Germline loops: CDR1 SGHTA, CDR2 FQGNSA. The CDR3 DNA is TGTGCCAACGCATTACGCGCGGGGGGCCCCTACGAGCAGTACTTC. This sequence encodes CANALRAGGPYEQYF.

The sample holds a few counts of this clone. The chain joins TRBV6-5 to TRBJ1-5; 8 bases agree with TRBD1. The V gene end was trimmed by 6 bases and the J gene end by 2 bases; junction bases not matched to a gene: 6. This CDR3 region has 15 residues. The germline gives CDR1 MNHEY, CDR2 SVGAGI. CDR3 nucleotides: TGTGCCAGCAGCCGGACAGGGTTCGGCAATCAGCCCCAGCATTTT. It translates to CASSRTGFGNQPQHF.

As concerns this clone: Other DNA sequences in this specimen translate into the identical CDR3. The chain has TRBV19 and TRBJ1-5, with D perhaps matching TRBD1 (5 bases). V lost 2 bases and J 5 bases, leaving 7 bases between the germline ends. In germline, CDR1 is LNHDA, CDR2 SQIVND (reference sequence). This CDR3 region has 13 residues. The CDR3 nucleotides read TGTGCCAGTAGTATATTGGGGGATCAGCCCCAGCATTTT. Amino acids: CASSILGDQPQHF.

The chain couples TRBV18 to TRBJ1-6; 9 bases fit TRBD1. Germline V gene lookup returns CDR1 KGHSH and CDR2 LQKENI. The ends lost 1 base at V and 7 bases at J; junction bases unmatched: 2. This CDR3 spans 15 amino acids. This CDR3 is CASSPRDRVNSPLHF. Here the CDR3 DNA reads TGTGCCAGCTCACCACGGGACAGGGTCAATTCACCCCTCCACTTT.

This chain connects TRBV7-8 to TRBJ2-3; D gene unclear. Germline values: CDR1 SGHVS, CDR2 FQNEAQ. V dropped 5 bases and J dropped 4 bases, with 10 bases sitting between them. The CDR3 runs to 13 residues. CDR3 sequence (DNA): TGTGCCAGCAGCCTATATAGGGCAGATACGCAGTATTTT. Translating it yields CASSLYRADTQYF.

The rearrangement links TRBV5-4 to TRBJ2-7, with TRBD2 as a possible D gene (6 bases). The V end lost 1 base, the J end lost 6 bases, and 17 bases lay between the germline ends. The CDR3 is made up of 15 amino acids. The germline CDR1 and CDR2 sequences are SGHNT and YYREEE (reference sequence). CDR3 protein: CASSLTREVRLEQYF. The CDR3 nucleotides are TGTGCCAGCAGCTTGACCAGGGAGGTGCGTCTCGAGCAGTACTTC.

This rearrangement joins TRBV7-3 to TRBJ2-5; TRBD2 agrees at 12 bases. The CDR3 totals 19 residues. Germline V lookup: CDR1 SGHTA, CDR2 FQGTGA. V was clipped by 4 bases and J by 2 bases; unmatched bases: 14. The CDR3 nucleotides read TGTGCCAGCAGCTCGACAGGGACTAGCGGGTCTTTCGGTCAAGAGACCCAGTACTTC. Translating it yields CASSSTGTSGSFGQETQYF.

This chain connects TRBV5-4 to TRBJ2-3; D gene unclear. V lost 5 bases to trimming and J lost 5 bases, with 18 bases between them. The CDR3 spans 15 residues. Germline V CDR1 and CDR2: SGHNT, YYREEE (reference sequence). The CDR3: CASRPGPIGGDTQYF. The CDR3 coding sequence is TGTGCCAGCAGACCTGGACCGATCGGTGGAGATACGCAGTATTTT.

The chain carries TRBV6-4 and TRBJ2-2; 7 bases align to TRBD2. Germline assignment: CDR1 MRHNA and CDR2 SNTAGT. There are 14 residues in the CDR3. Trimming at V came to 8 bases and at J to 0 bases, leaving 3 bases not matched to a gene. The chain's CDR3 is CASRRESNTGELFF. The CDR3 nucleotides read TGTGCCAGCCGGCGGGAGTCGAACACCGGGGAGCTGTTTTTT.

The genes are TRBV7-2 and TRBJ1-1; 7 positions agree with TRBD1. The CDR3 has 14 amino acids. Germline assignment: CDR1 SGHTA and CDR2 FQGNSA. V shed 1 base and J 4 bases; nucleotides not matched to a gene: 3. DNA for the CDR3: TGTGCCAGCAGCTTAGGCAGGGGGAGCACTGAAGCTTTCTTT. Amino acids: CASSLGRGSTEAFF.

This chain uses TRBV21-1 with TRBJ1-3. TRBV21-1 is marked as a pseudogene. The CDR3 has 16 residues. The CDR3 sequence is CASSKWEAAGGNTIYF. The CDR3 coding sequence is TGTGCCAGCAGCAAATGGGAGGCCGCGGGAGGAAACACCATATATTTT.

The chain employs TRBV19 and TRBJ1-5; D is unresolved. Germline V gene data show CDR1 as LNHDA and CDR2 as SQIVND (reference sequence). The length of the CDR3 is 13 residues. V was shortened by 4 bases and J by 3 bases, with 7 bases between the two germline ends. CDR3 residues: CASSTEYNQPQHF. The CDR3 DNA is TGTGCCAGTAGTACCGAATACAATCAGCCCCAGCATTTT.

The V gene is TRBV6-1, the J gene TRBJ2-7; 10 bases line up with TRBD1. V shed 6 bases and J 3 bases; nucleotides not matched to a gene: 8. This CDR3 is 15 amino acids long. CDR1 and CDR2 (germline): MNHNS, SASEGT. CDR3 residues: CASRGGQGNNYEQYF. The CDR3, as DNA: TGTGCCAGCAGGGGGGGACAGGGGAACAACTACGAGCAGTACTTC.

V usage is TRBV7-8 and J usage is TRBJ2-7; no clear D. V lost 2 bases and J 0 bases, leaving 14 bases between the germline ends. The length of the CDR3 is 16 residues. Germline values: CDR1 SGHVS, CDR2 FQNEAQ. The DNA of the CDR3 is TGTGCCAGCAGCTTATCCTTCGGACGGAGCTCCTACGAGCAGTACTTC. Translating gives CASSLSFGRSSYEQYF.

The chain is built from TRBV2 and TRBJ1-1; 9 bases match TRBD1. The V and J ends lost 7 bases and 5 bases, in that order; junction bases with no gene match: 11. This CDR3 contains 15 residues. Germline V gene sequence: CDR1 SNHLY, CDR2 FYNNEI. DNA of the CDR3: TGTGCCAGCACGATCGTGGGACAGGGAGGAACTGAAGCTTTCTTT. It encodes CASTIVGQGGTEAFF.

J is TRBJ1-2 and V is TRBV25-1; D call uncertain. V lost 6 bases to trimming and J lost 3 bases, with 14 bases between them. Germline CDR1 and CDR2: MGHDK and SYGVNS. The CDR3 is made up of 14 amino acids. CDR3 coding DNA: TGTGCCAGCAGGATGGGCAGTCGGGACTATGGCTACACCTTC. Translation gives CASRMGSRDYGYTF.

The chain is built from TRBV5-4 and TRBJ2-7; either TRBD1 or TRBD2 may fit D (5 bases each). V dropped 3 bases and J dropped 4 bases, with 17 bases sitting between them. The CDR3 is 15 amino acids. CDR1 SGHNT and CDR2 YYREEE come from the germline V gene (reference sequence). The CDR3 here is CASSSRDPRRYEQYF. DNA for the CDR3: TGTGCCAGCAGCTCCCGGGACCCTAGAAGGTACGAGCAGTACTTC.

V gene TRBV5-8 combines with J gene TRBJ2-1; no firm D call. Trimming shortened V by 0 bases and J by 4 bases, and 8 bases separated the two germline ends. Germline V gives CDR1 SGHTS, CDR2 YDEGEE. The CDR3 spans 14 residues. CDR3 amino acids: CASSLVRSYNEQFF. CDR3 nucleotide sequence: TGTGCCAGCAGCTTGGTCCGGAGTTACAATGAGCAGTTCTTC. Based on the CDR3 plus reference TRBV5-8 and TRBJ2-1, the full variable domain is EAGVTQSPTHLIKTRGQQATLRCSPISGHTSVYWYQQALGLGLQFLLWYDEGEERNRGNFPPRFSGRQFPNYSSELNVNALELEDSALYLCASSLVRSYNEQFFGPGTRLTVL.